What follows describes a single TCR beta chain. From the RT-PCR reads, TCRdb called clonotypes with MiXCR, one entry per CDR3 protein. Of about 200,000 distinct CDR3 sequences listed, less than 50% are singletons. The data belong to a study of patients and donors after allogeneic stem cell transplantation. Trimming at V came to 6 bases and at J to 5 bases, leaving 5 bases not matched to a gene. From germline, CDR1 is MRHNA and CDR2 SNTAGT. The CDR3 sequence is 15 residues long. The sequence was collected from a human donor who was either an allogeneic HSCT recipient or a stem cell or donor lymphocyte infusion donor (not recorded which). It is not recorded whose cells these are; they may come from a transplant donor. The chain carries TRBV6-4 and TRBJ2-1; 12 positions agree with TRBD2. The material sequenced was blood, either unsorted or a sorted T cell fraction (not recorded which). DNA of the CDR3: TGTGCCAGCAGCCGGACTAGCGGGGCCCACAATGAGCAGTTCTTC. The encoded protein is CASSRTSGAHNEQFF.